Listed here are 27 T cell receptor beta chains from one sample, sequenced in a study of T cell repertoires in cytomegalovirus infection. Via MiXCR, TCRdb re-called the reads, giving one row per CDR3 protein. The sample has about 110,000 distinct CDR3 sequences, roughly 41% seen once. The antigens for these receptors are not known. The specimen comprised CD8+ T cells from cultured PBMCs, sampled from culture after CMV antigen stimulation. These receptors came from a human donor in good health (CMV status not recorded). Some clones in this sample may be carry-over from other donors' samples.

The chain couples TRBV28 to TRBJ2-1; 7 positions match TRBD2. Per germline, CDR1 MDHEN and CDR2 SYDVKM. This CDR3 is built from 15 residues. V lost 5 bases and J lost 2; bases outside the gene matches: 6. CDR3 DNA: TGTGCCAGCAGTCACCTCGGGGGGACCTACAATGAGCAGTTCTTC. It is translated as CASSHLGGTYNEQFF.

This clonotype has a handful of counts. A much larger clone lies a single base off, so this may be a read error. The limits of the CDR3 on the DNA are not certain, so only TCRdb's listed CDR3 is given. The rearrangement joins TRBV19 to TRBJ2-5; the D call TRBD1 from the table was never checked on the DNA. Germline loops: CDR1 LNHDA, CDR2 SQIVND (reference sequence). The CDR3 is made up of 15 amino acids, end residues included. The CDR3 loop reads CASSMIGLSWESQYF.

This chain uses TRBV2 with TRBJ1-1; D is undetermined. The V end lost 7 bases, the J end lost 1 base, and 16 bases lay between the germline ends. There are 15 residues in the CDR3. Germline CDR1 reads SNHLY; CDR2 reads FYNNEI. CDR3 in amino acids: CASTALVGSNTEAFF. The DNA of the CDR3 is TGTGCCAGCACCGCTCTGGTGGGATCGAACACTGAAGCTTTCTTT. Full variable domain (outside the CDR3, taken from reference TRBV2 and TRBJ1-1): EPEVTQTPSHQVTQMGQEVILRCVPISNHLYFYWYRQILGQKVEFLVSFYNNEISEKSEIFDDQFSVERPDGSNFTLKIRSTKLEDSAMYFCASTALVGSNTEAFFGQGTRLTVV.

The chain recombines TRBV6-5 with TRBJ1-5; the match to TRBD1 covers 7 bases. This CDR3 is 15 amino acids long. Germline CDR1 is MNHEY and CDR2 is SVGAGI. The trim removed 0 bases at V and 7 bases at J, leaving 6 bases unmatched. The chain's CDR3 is CASSYSRGGDQPQHF. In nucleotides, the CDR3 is TGTGCCAGCAGTTACTCTCGAGGGGGCGACCAGCCCCAGCATTTT.

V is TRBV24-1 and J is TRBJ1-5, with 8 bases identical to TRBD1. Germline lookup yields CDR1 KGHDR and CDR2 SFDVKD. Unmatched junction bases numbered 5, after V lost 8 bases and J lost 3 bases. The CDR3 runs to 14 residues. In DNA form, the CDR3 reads TGTGCCACCAAGGGACAGGCAATCAATCAGCCCCAGCATTTT. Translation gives CATKGQAINQPQHF.

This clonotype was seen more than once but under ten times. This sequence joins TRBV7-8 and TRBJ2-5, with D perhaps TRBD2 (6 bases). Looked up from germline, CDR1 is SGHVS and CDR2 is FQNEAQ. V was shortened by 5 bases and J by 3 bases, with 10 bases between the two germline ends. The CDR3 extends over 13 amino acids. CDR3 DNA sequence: TGTGCCAGCAGCGGGGACTTAAAAGAGACCCAGTACTTC. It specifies CASSGDLKETQYF. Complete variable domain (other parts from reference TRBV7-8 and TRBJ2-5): GAGVSQSPRYKVAKRGQDVALRCDPISGHVSLFWYQQALGQGPEFLTYFQNEAQLDKSGLPSDRFFAERPEGSVSTLKIQRTQQEDSAVYLCASSGDLKETQYFGPGTRLLVL.

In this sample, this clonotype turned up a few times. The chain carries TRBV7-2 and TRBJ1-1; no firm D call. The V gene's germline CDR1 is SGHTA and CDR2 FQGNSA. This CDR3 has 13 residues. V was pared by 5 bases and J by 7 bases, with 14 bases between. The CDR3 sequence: CASSPRGRVEAFF. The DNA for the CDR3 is TGTGCCAGCAGCCCCCGAGGGCGGGTTGAAGCTTTCTTT.

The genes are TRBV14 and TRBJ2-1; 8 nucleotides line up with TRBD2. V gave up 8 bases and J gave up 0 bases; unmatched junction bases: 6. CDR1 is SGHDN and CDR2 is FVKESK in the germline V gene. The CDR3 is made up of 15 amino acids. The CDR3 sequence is CASCTGGNSYNEQFF. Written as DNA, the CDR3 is TGTGCCAGCTGCACGGGGGGGAACTCCTACAATGAGCAGTTCTTC. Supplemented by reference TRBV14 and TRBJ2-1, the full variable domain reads EAGVTQFPSHSVIEKGQTVTLRCDPISGHDNLYWYRRVMGKEIKFLLHFVKESKQDESGMPNNRFLAERTGGTYSTLKVQPAELEDSGVYFCASCTGGNSYNEQFFGPGTRLTVL.

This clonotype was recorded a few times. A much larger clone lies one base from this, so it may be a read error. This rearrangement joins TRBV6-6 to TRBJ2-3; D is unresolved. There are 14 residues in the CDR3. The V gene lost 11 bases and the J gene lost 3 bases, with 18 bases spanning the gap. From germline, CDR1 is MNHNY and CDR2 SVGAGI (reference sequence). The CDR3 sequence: CAGFLDGGTDTQYF. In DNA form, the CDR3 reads TGTGCCGGCTTCTTGGACGGTGGAACAGATACGCAGTATTTT.

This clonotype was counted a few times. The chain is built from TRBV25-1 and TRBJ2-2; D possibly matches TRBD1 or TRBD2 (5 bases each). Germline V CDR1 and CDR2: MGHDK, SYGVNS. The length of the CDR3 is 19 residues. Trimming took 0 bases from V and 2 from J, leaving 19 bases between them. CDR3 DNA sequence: TGTGCCAGCAGTGAATATGGACTTACAGGCGACCCAAACACCGGGGAGCTGTTTTTT. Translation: CASSEYGLTGDPNTGELFF.

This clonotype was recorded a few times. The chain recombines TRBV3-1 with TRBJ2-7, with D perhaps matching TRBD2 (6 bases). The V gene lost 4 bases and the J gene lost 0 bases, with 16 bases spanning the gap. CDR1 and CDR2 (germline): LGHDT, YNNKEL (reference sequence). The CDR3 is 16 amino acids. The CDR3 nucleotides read TGTGCCAGCAGCCTACTCAGGAGGGTGGGCTCCTACGAGCAGTACTTC. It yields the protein CASSLLRRVGSYEQYF.

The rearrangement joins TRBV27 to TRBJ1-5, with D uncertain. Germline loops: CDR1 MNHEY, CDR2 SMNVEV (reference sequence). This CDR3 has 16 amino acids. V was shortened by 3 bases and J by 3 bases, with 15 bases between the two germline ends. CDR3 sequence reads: CASSFLTGFNNQPQHF. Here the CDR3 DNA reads TGTGCCAGCAGTTTTCTTACGGGCTTTAACAATCAGCCCCAGCATTTT.

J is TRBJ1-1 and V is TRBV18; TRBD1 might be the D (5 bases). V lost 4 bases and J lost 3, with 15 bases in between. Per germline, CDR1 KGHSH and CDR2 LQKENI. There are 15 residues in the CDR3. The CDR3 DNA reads TGTGCCAGCTCACAAGAAGGGACGACAGACACTGAAGCTTTCTTT. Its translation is CASSQEGTTDTEAFF. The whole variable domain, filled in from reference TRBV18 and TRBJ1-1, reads NAGVMQNPRHLVRRRGQEARLRCSPMKGHSHVYWYRQLPEEGLKFMVYLQKENIIDESGMPKERFSAEFPKEGPSILRIQQVVRGDSAAYFCASSQEGTTDTEAFFGQGTRLTVV.

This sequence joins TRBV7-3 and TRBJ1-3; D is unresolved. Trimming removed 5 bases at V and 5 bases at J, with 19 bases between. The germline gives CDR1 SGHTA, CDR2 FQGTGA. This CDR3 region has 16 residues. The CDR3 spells CASSRPADALRNTIYF. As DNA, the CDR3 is TGTGCCAGCAGCCGCCCCGCCGATGCCCTGAGAAACACCATATATTTT.

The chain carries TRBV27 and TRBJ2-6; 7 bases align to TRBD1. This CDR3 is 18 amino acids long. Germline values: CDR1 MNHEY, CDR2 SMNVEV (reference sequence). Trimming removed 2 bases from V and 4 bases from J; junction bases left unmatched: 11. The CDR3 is CASSLEGAPGWGANVLTF. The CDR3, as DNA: TGTGCCAGCAGTTTAGAGGGGGCGCCCGGGTGGGGGGCCAACGTCCTGACTTTC. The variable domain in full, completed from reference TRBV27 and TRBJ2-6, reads EAQVTQNPRYLITVTGKKLTVTCSQNMNHEYMSWYRQDPGLGLRQIYYSMNVEVTDKGDVPEGYKVSRKEKRNFPLILESPSPNQTSLYFCASSLEGAPGWGANVLTFGAGSRLTVL.

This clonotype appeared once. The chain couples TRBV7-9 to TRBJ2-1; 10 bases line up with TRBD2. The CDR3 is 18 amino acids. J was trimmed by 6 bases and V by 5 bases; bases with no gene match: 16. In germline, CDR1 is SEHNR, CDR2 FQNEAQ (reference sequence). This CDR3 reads CASSEGPGERGGRNEQFF. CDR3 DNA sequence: TGTGCCAGCAGCGAGGGGCCTGGAGAGCGGGGGGGCCGCAATGAGCAGTTCTTC.

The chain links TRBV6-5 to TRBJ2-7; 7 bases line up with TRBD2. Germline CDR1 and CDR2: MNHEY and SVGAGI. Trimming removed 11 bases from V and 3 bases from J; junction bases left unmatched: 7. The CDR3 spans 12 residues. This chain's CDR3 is CAAGEGFYEQYF. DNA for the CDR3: TGTGCCGCGGGGGAGGGTTTCTACGAGCAGTACTTC.

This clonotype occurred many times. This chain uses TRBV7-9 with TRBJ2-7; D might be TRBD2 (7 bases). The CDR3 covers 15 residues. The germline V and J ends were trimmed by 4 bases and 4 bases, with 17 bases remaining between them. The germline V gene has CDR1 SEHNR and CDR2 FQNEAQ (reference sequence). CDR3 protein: CASSSAGARPYEQYF. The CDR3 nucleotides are TGTGCCAGCAGCTCTGCGGGGGCACGTCCTTACGAGCAGTACTTC.

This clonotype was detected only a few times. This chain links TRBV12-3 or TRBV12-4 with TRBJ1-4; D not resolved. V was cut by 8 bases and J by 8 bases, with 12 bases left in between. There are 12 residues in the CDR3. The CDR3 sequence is CASANLKEKLFF. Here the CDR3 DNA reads TGTGCCAGCGCAAATCTAAAAGAAAAACTGTTTTTT.

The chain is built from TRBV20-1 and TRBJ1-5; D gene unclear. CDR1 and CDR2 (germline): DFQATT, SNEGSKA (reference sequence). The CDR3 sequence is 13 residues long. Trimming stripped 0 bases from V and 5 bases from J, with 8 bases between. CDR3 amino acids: CSARDASDQPQHF. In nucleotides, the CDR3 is TGCAGTGCTAGAGATGCCAGCGATCAGCCCCAGCATTTT.

The CDR3 sequence is CASSPDGTLNQPQHF. The CDR3 nucleotides read TGTGCCAGCAGCCCGGACGGGACACTCAATCAGCCCCAGCATTTT. The chain combines TRBV9 with TRBJ1-5; maybe TRBD1 (6 bases). CDR3 length: 15 residues. The ends were cut back, 4 bases at V and 3 bases at J, with 14 bases in the middle. Germline lookup yields CDR1 SGDLS and CDR2 YYNGEE.

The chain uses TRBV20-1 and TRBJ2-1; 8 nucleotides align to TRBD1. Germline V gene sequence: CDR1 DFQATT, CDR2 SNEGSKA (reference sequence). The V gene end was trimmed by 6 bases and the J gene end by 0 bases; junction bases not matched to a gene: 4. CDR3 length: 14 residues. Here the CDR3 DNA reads TGCAGTGCCCCGGGACAGGTCTCCTACAATGAGCAGTTCTTC. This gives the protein CSAPGQVSYNEQFF.

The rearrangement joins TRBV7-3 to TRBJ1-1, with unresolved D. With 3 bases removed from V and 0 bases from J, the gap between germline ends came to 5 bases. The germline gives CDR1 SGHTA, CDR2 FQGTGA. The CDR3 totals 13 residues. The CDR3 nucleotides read TGTGCCAGCAGCTTCAACGTGAACACTGAAGCTTTCTTT. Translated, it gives CASSFNVNTEAFF.

CDR3 region: CSGLRDFTEAFF. In nucleotides, the CDR3 is TGCAGCGGTCTCAGGGACTTCACTGAAGCTTTCTTT. The chain carries TRBV29-1 and TRBJ1-1, with TRBD1 as a possible D gene (5 bases). Germline-derived CDR1 and CDR2 are SQVTM and ANQGSEA. V gave up 7 bases and J gave up 4 bases, with 13 bases separating them. This CDR3 is 12 amino acids long. Full variable domain (remainder filled in from reference TRBV29-1 and TRBJ1-1): SAVISQKPSRDICQRGTSLTIQCQVDSQVTMMFWYRQQPGQSLTLIATANQGSEATYESGFVIDKFPISRPNLTFSTLTVSNMSPEDSSIYLCSGLRDFTEAFFGQGTRLTVV.

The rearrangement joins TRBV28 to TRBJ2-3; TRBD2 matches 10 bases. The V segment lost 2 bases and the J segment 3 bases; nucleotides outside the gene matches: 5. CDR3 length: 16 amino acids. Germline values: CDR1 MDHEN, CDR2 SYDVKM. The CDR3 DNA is TGTGCCAGCAGTTTAAGAGCGGGGGGGCGGACAGATACGCAGTATTTT. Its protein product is CASSLRAGGRTDTQYF.

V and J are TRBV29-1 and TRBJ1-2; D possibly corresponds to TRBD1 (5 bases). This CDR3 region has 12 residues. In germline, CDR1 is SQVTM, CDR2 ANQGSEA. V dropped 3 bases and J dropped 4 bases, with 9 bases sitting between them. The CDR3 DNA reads TGCAGCGTTGATTGGGGGGGCTATGGCTACACCTTC. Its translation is CSVDWGGYGYTF.

The CDR3 DNA sequence: TGTGCCAGCACCCCCCGGGGCGGAGGACGCACTGAAGCTTTCTTT. It codes for CASTPRGGGRTEAFF. This rearrangement joins TRBV27 to TRBJ1-1, with a weak D call TRBD1 (5 bases). The CDR3 runs to 15 residues. Trimming pared 7 bases from V and 4 bases from J, leaving 19 bases between. Germline CDR1 and CDR2: MNHEY and SMNVEV (reference sequence).